The 15 T cell receptor beta chains presented below share a single source sample, sequenced in a study of cytomegalovirus exposure and HLA in healthy donors. The repertoire was sequenced with immunoSEQ multiplex PCR; TCRdb's copy has only in-frame clones and lacks some. The table includes about 180,000 clones, approximately 86% detected once. Input material: PBMCs. These receptors originate from a man younger than 30 in good health and CMV-seropositive.

The genes are TRBV9 and TRBJ1-3; TRBD1 might be the D (5 bases). This CDR3 comprises 14 residues. V lost 1 base and J 4 bases, leaving 9 bases between the germline ends. The germline gives CDR1 SGDLS, CDR2 YYNGEE. The CDR3 region has the DNA TGTGCCAGCAGCGTATCAGGGCAGGGAAACACCATATATTTT. This encodes CASSVSGQGNTIYF.

The J gene is TRBJ2-3, the V gene TRBV7-6; 9 positions match TRBD2. With 1 base clipped from V and 0 bases from J, the junction kept 5 bases outside the gene matches. The germline V gene has CDR1 SGHVS and CDR2 FNYEAQ. This CDR3 spans 17 amino acids. For the CDR3, the DNA is TGTGCCAGCAGCTTAGGGCCTAGCGGGATTAGCACAGATACGCAGTATTTT. Translation gives CASSLGPSGISTDTQYF.

The J gene is TRBJ2-3, the V gene TRBV9, with TRBD1 matching 7 bases. Trimming at V came to 0 bases and at J to 2 bases, leaving 9 bases not matched to a gene. Germline lookup yields CDR1 SGDLS and CDR2 YYNGEE. The length of the CDR3 is 17 residues. This CDR3 reads CASSVEPGGEYTDTQYF. In DNA, the CDR3 is TGTGCCAGCAGCGTAGAGCCAGGGGGAGAGTACACAGATACGCAGTATTTT.

The chain links TRBV7-2 to TRBJ1-2; the match to TRBD1 covers 8 bases. This CDR3 comprises 15 residues. V lost 5 bases to trimming and J lost 4 bases; unmatched junction nucleotides: 9. The germline V gene encodes CDR1 SGHTA and CDR2 FQGNSA. The CDR3 DNA sequence: TGTGCCAGCAGCAACGGACAGGGCGCTGGCTATGGCTACACCTTC. This gives the protein CASSNGQGAGYGYTF.

The CDR3 coding sequence is TGTGCCAGCAGCGGAGCCGGAAGGGACTACCTGAACACCGGGGAGCTGTTTTTT. This sequence encodes CASSGAGRDYLNTGELFF. The chain carries TRBV9 and TRBJ2-2; the match to TRBD2 covers 7 bases. V was pared by 3 bases and J by 1 base, with 12 bases of the junction left unmatched. From germline, CDR1 is SGDLS and CDR2 YYNGEE. CDR3 length equals 18 residues.

The V call is TRBV19, the J call TRBJ1-2; 7 bases map to TRBD1. Trimming took 4 bases from V and 4 from J; bases not matched to a gene: 15. The germline gives CDR1 LNHDA, CDR2 SQIVND (reference sequence). The CDR3 totals 17 residues. The chain's CDR3 is CASSRDRLVTPFYGYTF. The CDR3 DNA follows: TGTGCCAGTAGTAGGGACAGATTAGTAACCCCTTTCTATGGCTACACCTTC.

This clone was found a few times. The CDR3 DNA reads TGTGCCAGCAGTTGGGACAGAGGCTACACCTTC. This sequence encodes CASSWDRGYTF. The chain uses TRBV28 and TRBJ1-2, with TRBD1 matching 7 bases. V was clipped by 4 bases and J by 8 bases; unmatched bases: 1. Germline CDR1 and CDR2: MDHEN and SYDVKM. CDR3 size: 11 residues.

The V call is TRBV7-9, the J call TRBJ1-1, with TRBD1 matching 10 bases. CDR3 length: 16 amino acids. Trimming removed 5 bases from V and 0 bases from J; junction bases left unmatched: 6. CDR1 and CDR2 from the germline V gene are SEHNR and FQNEAQ (reference sequence). In DNA, the CDR3 is TGTGCCAGCAGCCCCGGGACAGGGGCCATGAACACTGAAGCTTTCTTT. Translated, it gives CASSPGTGAMNTEAFF.

The chain couples TRBV29-1 to TRBJ1-2, with D possibly matching TRBD1 (6 bases). Trimming removed 3 bases from V and 8 bases from J, with 13 bases in between. In germline, CDR1 is SQVTM, CDR2 ANQGSEA. This CDR3 is 12 amino acids long. Written as DNA, the CDR3 is TGCAGCGTTGATGCAGGGGAAACGGGCTACACCTTC. Its protein is CSVDAGETGYTF.

The rearrangement links TRBV5-4 to TRBJ1-6; no firm D call. Germline V gives CDR1 SGHNT, CDR2 YYREEE (reference sequence). V was pared by 5 bases and J by 9 bases, with 18 bases between. The CDR3 runs to 15 residues. CDR3 in amino acids: CASSREGGFGSPLHF. DNA of the CDR3: TGTGCCAGCAGTAGAGAGGGTGGATTTGGTTCACCCCTCCACTTT. Full variable domain (missing parts from reference TRBV5-4 and TRBJ1-6): ETGVTQSPTHLIKTRGQQVTLRCSSQSGHNTVSWYQQALGQGPQFIFQYYREEENGRGNFPPRFSGLQFPNYSSELNVNALELDDSALYLCASSREGGFGSPLHFGNGTRLTVT.

The gene calls are TRBV7-2 and TRBJ2-7, with D perhaps matching TRBD2 (5 bases). Germline CDR1 is SGHTA and CDR2 is FQGNSA. V was shortened by 5 bases and J by 2 bases, with 13 bases between the two germline ends. This CDR3 is built from 14 residues. The CDR3 region is CASSLEAVAYEQYF. The CDR3 nucleotides are TGTGCCAGCAGCCTAGAAGCGGTGGCCTACGAGCAGTACTTC.

The rearrangement links TRBV6-1 to TRBJ2-2, with 9 positions matching TRBD1. The CDR3 length is 15 residues. CDR1 and CDR2 (germline): MNHNS, SASEGT. J was trimmed by 6 bases and V by 6 bases; bases with no gene match: 8. The CDR3 nucleotides are TGTGCCAGCAGGGCCGGGACAGGGTTCTCCGGGGAGCTGTTTTTT. Translating it yields CASRAGTGFSGELFF.

V is TRBV4-3 and J is TRBJ1-2, with 8 bases matching TRBD1. CDR1 and CDR2 (germline): LGHNA, YSLEER. V trimming: 0 bases; J trimming: 5 bases; junction bases outside the gene matches: 11. This CDR3 has 17 residues. CDR3 sequence: CASSQDNPRTGFYGYTF. CDR3 bases: TGCGCCAGCAGCCAAGATAACCCCCGGACAGGGTTTTATGGCTACACCTTC.

J is TRBJ1-5 and V is TRBV28, with 8 bases aligning to TRBD1. V lost 6 bases to trimming and J lost 4 bases; unmatched junction nucleotides: 11. The CDR3 has 16 amino acids. The germline V gene has CDR1 MDHEN and CDR2 SYDVKM. CDR3 amino acids: CASSSPAGGINQPQHF. The CDR3 nucleotides are TGTGCCAGCAGCTCCCCGGCAGGGGGCATTAATCAGCCCCAGCATTTT.

V and J are TRBV5-6 and TRBJ1-2, with D possibly matching TRBD1 (5 bases). The germline CDR1 and CDR2 sequences are SGHDT and YYEEEE. This CDR3 contains 13 residues. Between the trimmed V and J ends, which lost 5 bases and 4 bases, there was a span of 12 bases. In DNA, the CDR3 is TGTGCCAGCAGTCCCCGGGGGGGCTATGGCTACACCTTC. Amino acid sequence: CASSPRGGYGYTF.